This T cell receptor (beta chain) was sequenced during a study of cytomegalovirus exposure and HLA in healthy donors. General study results and limits: TCR beta V- and J-gene trimming was later associated with a missense DCLRE1C variant. Later work found that TCR association rates differed between HLA loci; DRB1 had the most and HLA-C the fewest.

Comments on this clone: What it binds is unknown.

Both 60 Vbeta primers and 13 Jbeta primers went into the PCR. Only in-frame clones appear in the TCRdb table, and some are missing; sequencing was by immunoSEQ multiplex PCR. The table has 120,000 to 150,000 clones, about 80% seen once. CDR1 is LNHDA, CDR2 SQIVND, per germline (reference sequence). The CDR3 has 15 residues. V lost 4 bases and J lost 8; bases outside the gene matches: 9. The V gene is TRBV19, the J gene TRBJ1-2, with 11 bases matching TRBD1. The receptor comes from a man in his forties or fifties in good health and CMV-seropositive. The sample taken for sequencing was PBMCs. The CDR3, as DNA: TGTGCCAGTAGTACTTTGGACAGGGGGCCTGGAGGCTACACCTTC. Translating gives CASSTLDRGPGGYTF.